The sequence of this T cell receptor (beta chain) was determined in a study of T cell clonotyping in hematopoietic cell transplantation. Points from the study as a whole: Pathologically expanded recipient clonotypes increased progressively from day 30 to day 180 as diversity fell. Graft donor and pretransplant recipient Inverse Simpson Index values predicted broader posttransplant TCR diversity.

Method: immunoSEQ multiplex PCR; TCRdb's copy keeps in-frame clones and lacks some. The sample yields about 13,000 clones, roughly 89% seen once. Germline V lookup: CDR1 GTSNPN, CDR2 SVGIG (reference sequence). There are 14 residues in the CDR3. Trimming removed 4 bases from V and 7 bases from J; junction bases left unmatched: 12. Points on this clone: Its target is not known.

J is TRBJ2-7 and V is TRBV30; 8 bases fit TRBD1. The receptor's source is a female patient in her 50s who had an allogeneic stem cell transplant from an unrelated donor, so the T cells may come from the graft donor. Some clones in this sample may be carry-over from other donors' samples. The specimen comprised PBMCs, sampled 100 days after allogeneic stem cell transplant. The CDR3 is CAWTRQGFSGEQYF. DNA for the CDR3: TGTGCCTGGACCAGACAGGGGTTTTCGGGGGAGCAGTACTTC.